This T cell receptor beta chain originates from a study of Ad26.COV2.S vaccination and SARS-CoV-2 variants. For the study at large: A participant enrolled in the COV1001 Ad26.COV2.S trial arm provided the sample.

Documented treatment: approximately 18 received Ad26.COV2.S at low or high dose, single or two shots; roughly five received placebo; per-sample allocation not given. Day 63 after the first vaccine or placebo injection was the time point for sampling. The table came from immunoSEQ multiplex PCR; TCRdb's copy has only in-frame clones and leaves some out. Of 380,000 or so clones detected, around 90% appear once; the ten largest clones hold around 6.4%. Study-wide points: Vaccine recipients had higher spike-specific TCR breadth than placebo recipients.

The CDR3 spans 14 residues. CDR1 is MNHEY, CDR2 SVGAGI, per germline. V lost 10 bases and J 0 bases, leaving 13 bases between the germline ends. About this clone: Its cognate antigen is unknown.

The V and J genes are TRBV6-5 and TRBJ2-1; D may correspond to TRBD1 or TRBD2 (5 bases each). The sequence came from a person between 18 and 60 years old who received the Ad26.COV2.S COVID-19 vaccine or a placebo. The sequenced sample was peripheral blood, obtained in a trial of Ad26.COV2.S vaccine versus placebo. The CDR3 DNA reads TGTGCCACCTCCAAGGGGAGCTCCTACAATGAGCAGTTCTTC. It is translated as CATSKGSSYNEQFF.